This TCR beta chain was documented in a study of cytomegalovirus exposure and HLA in healthy donors. Study at large: Among the approximately 420 donors who were genotyped, around 77% fell in the genetic ancestry cluster that is associated with self-reported Caucasian donors.

At the time of sampling, donors were nominally healthy, though unrecorded immune exposures were likely. Study-wide results and limits: Across HLA loci, a later analysis found differing TCR association rates, with DRB1 most and HLA-C fewest. Analyses of presence and absence presupposed an approximately uniform sequencing depth across donors.

The PCR employed 60 Vbeta primers together with 13 Jbeta primers. Repertoires were generated with immunoSEQ multiplex PCR, while TCRdb's copy carries only in-frame clones and drops some. This listing includes 30,000 to 40,000 clones. Losses at the gene ends were 7 bases for V and 5 bases for J; bases not matched to a gene: 12. CDR3 size: 16 residues. From germline, CDR1 is SGHVS and CDR2 FQNEAQ. In the case of this clone: Its antigen remains unknown.

The sequence came from a man between 40 and 49 years old in good health and CMV-seropositive. The V and J genes are TRBV7-8 and TRBJ2-1; 9 nucleotides line up with TRBD2. Sequencing was done on a sample of PBMCs. CDR3 residues: CASIRRGREGNNEQFF. The CDR3, as DNA: TGTGCCAGCATCCGTAGGGGGCGGGAGGGCAACAATGAGCAGTTCTTC.